Below, 19 T cell receptor beta chains from the same sample are listed, as sequenced in a study of T cells after yellow fever vaccination. Via MiXCR, TCRdb re-called the 5' RACE reads, giving one row per CDR3 protein. The profile shows 300,000 to 350,000 distinct CDR3 sequences, around 4.3% of them singletons. The sample here was PBMCs, taken 15 days after the yellow fever booster vaccination. The receptors derive from a young man who received the YFV17D yellow fever vaccine.

The table lists this clonotype with many counts. The J gene is TRBJ2-3, the V gene TRBV7-2; no clear D. The CDR3 has 12 residues. Germline V gives CDR1 SGHTA, CDR2 FQGNSA. The V end was cut by 2 bases, the J end by 3 bases, with 3 bases between. This CDR3 reads CASSLMTDTQYF. The CDR3 nucleotides read TGTGCCAGCAGCTTAATGACAGATACGCAGTATTTT. Drawing the rest from reference TRBV7-2 and TRBJ2-3, the complete variable domain is GAGVSQSPSNKVTEKGKDVELRCDPISGHTALYWYRQSLGQGLEFLIYFQGNSAPDKSGLPSDRFSAERTGGSVSTLTIQRTQQEDSAVYLCASSLMTDTQYFGPGTRLTVL.

This clonotype was recorded many times. The chain carries TRBV28 and TRBJ2-5; 11 bases align to TRBD2. Germline assignment: CDR1 MDHEN and CDR2 SYDVKM. CDR3 length: 16 amino acids. The ends lost 5 bases at V and 3 bases at J; junction bases unmatched: 8. The CDR3 here is CASSLTPGLAEETQYF. DNA for the CDR3: TGTGCCAGCAGTCTGACCCCGGGACTAGCGGAAGAGACCCAGTACTTC. Complete variable domain (other parts from reference TRBV28 and TRBJ2-5): DVKVTQSSRYLVKRTGEKVFLECVQDMDHENMFWYRQDPGLGLRLIYFSYDVKMKEKGDIPEGYSVSREKKERFSLILESASTNQTSMYLCASSLTPGLAEETQYFGPGTRLLVL.

This clonotype was seen a handful of times. The chain links TRBV6-2 or TRBV6-3 to TRBJ2-1; the match to TRBD1 covers 7 bases. Germline V gives CDR1 MNHEY, CDR2 SVGEGT. This CDR3 comprises 16 residues. J lost 4 bases, V lost 0 bases, and 6 bases had no gene match. The CDR3 region is CASSYSWDRAYNEQFF. CDR3 coding DNA: TGTGCCAGCAGTTACTCGTGGGACAGAGCTTACAATGAGCAGTTCTTC.

The sample holds many counts of this clonotype. V usage is TRBV7-9 and J usage is TRBJ2-7; perhaps TRBD2 as D (5 bases). The CDR3 consists of 13 residues. The ends were cut back, 1 base at V and 4 bases at J, with 8 bases in the middle. From germline, CDR1 is SEHNR and CDR2 FQNEAQ (reference sequence). The CDR3 sequence is CASSLESGYEQYF. In DNA, the CDR3 is TGTGCCAGCAGCTTAGAGTCGGGGTACGAGCAGTACTTC.

The chain carries TRBV7-8 and TRBJ2-7; D is unclear. Germline CDR1 is SGHVS and CDR2 is FQNEAQ. The CDR3 is 13 residues long. The V gene lost 4 bases and the J gene lost 10 bases, with 17 bases spanning the gap. CDR3 protein: CASSSPGKGIQYV. CDR3 nucleotides: TGTGCCAGCAGCTCCCCCGGCAAGGGAATCCAGTACGTC.

In its sample, this clonotype was seen a few times. V and J are TRBV10-3 and TRBJ1-1; no clear D. The length of the CDR3 is 13 residues. CDR1 ENHRY and CDR2 SYGVKD come from the germline V gene. Trimming cost V 3 bases and J 2 bases, with 7 bases left between them. DNA for the CDR3: TGTGCCATCAGTGATCGGAGAAACACTGAAGCTTTCTTT. Translated: CAISDRRNTEAFF.

This clonotype was recorded many times. The chain couples TRBV4-3 to TRBJ2-1, with D possibly TRBD2 on 6 matching bases. The CDR3 loop spans 14 amino acids. V was shortened by 3 bases and J by 7 bases, with 13 bases between the two germline ends. CDR1 and CDR2 from the germline V gene are LGHNA and YSLEER. The CDR3 nucleotides read TGCGCCAGCAGCCACTCCGGGACTTCAAATGAGCAGTTCTTC. Its protein is CASSHSGTSNEQFF.

This clonotype was observed at least ten times. The chain links TRBV27 to TRBJ1-5; D is undetermined. Per germline, CDR1 MNHEY and CDR2 SMNVEV (reference sequence). Trimming cost V 7 bases and J 5 bases, with 12 bases left between them. This CDR3 is built from 13 residues. DNA of the CDR3: TGTGCCAGCACCGATAACTTGGATCAGCCCCAGCATTTT. Translating it yields CASTDNLDQPQHF.

In its sample, this clonotype was seen many times. In DNA, the CDR3 is TGTGCCAGCAGTTACCTTTGGGAGAGCTCCTACAATGAGCAGTTCTTC. It codes for CASSYLWESSYNEQFF. The chain carries TRBV6-6 and TRBJ2-1; D perhaps matches TRBD2 (5 bases). CDR1 and CDR2 from the germline V gene are MNHNY and SVGAGI (reference sequence). The CDR3 is made up of 16 amino acids. V shed 2 bases and J shed 0 bases, with 11 bases lying between them.

This clonotype was counted at least ten times. The rearrangement uses TRBV3-1 and TRBJ2-3, with 7 bases identical to TRBD2. Germline CDR1 is LGHDT and CDR2 is YNNKEL (reference sequence). V shed 3 bases, J shed 2 bases, and the junction held 2 bases outside the gene matches. The CDR3 extends over 14 amino acids. The CDR3 DNA reads TGTGCCAGCAGCCAGACTAGCCACACAGATACGCAGTATTTT. Amino acid sequence: CASSQTSHTDTQYF.

The chain recombines TRBV7-3 with TRBJ2-5, with a possible D match to TRBD2 (6 bases). Looked up from germline, CDR1 is SGHTA and CDR2 is FQGTGA. The CDR3 runs 15 residues. The ends were cut back, 1 base at V and 2 bases at J, with 11 bases in the middle. The CDR3 DNA sequence: TGTGCCAGCAGCTTAATTGGCGGGGAGCAAGAGACCCAGTACTTC. It codes for CASSLIGGEQETQYF.

Many counts were recorded for this clonotype. The V call is TRBV7-8, the J call TRBJ1-1, with a possible D match to TRBD1 (6 bases). CDR1 SGHVS and CDR2 FQNEAQ come from the germline V gene. The CDR3 is made up of 14 amino acids. V was pared by 2 bases and J by 4 bases, with 11 bases between. CDR3 loop: CASSLRPQGTEAFF. The CDR3 nucleotides read TGTGCCAGCAGCTTACGGCCACAGGGCACTGAAGCTTTCTTT.

There are many counts of this clonotype. The genes are TRBV18 and TRBJ2-7; D is ambiguous. Trimming cost V 3 bases and J 5 bases, with 14 bases left between them. CDR1 KGHSH and CDR2 LQKENI come from the germline V gene. The CDR3 is made up of 14 amino acids. The CDR3 reads CASSPLVSTNEQYF. The CDR3, as DNA: TGTGCCAGCTCACCGTTAGTCTCAACCAACGAGCAGTACTTC.

This clonotype has just a few counts. The chain joins TRBV6-2 or TRBV6-3 to TRBJ1-2; maybe TRBD1 (5 bases). Germline lookup yields CDR1 MNHEY and CDR2 SVGEGT. This CDR3 is 13 amino acids long. Trimming pared 7 bases from V and 6 bases from J, leaving 15 bases between. In DNA, the CDR3 is TGTGCCAGCATTACCCGATCAGGGAATGGCTACACCTTC. Translating gives CASITRSGNGYTF.

Ten or more counts support this clonotype. The rearrangement uses TRBV5-1 and TRBJ2-2, with TRBD1 identical over 7 bases. V lost 2 bases to trimming and J lost 4 bases; unmatched junction nucleotides: 2. This CDR3 region has 14 residues. Germline values: CDR1 SGHRS, CDR2 YFSETQ. CDR3 in amino acids: CASSFNRGTGELFF. For the CDR3, the DNA is TGCGCCAGCAGCTTCAACAGGGGCACCGGGGAGCTGTTTTTT.

This clonotype came up a few times. This chain connects TRBV13 to TRBJ2-2; D remains unclear. V was cut by 5 bases and J by 4 bases, with 11 bases left in between. Germline values: CDR1 PRHDT, CDR2 FYEKMQ (reference sequence). The CDR3 totals 14 residues. The CDR3 DNA sequence: TGTGCCAGCAGCCGGGCCCCGGGCACCGGGGAGCTGTTTTTT. Protein product: CASSRAPGTGELFF.

There are a few counts of this clonotype. This chain joins TRBV7-8 and TRBJ2-3, with 14 positions matching TRBD2. This CDR3 is built from 16 residues. CDR1 SGHVS and CDR2 FQNEAQ come from the germline V gene. The V gene end was trimmed by 4 bases and the J gene end by 5 bases; junction bases not matched to a gene: 5. As DNA, the CDR3 is TGTGCCAGCAGCTCGGCGACTAGCGGGGGGGTAGATACGCAGTATTTT. Encoded protein: CASSSATSGGVDTQYF.

There are many counts of this clonotype. The chain joins TRBV6-4 to TRBJ2-2, with 7 bases aligning to TRBD2. V shed 7 bases, J shed 3 bases, and the junction held 5 bases outside the gene matches. Germline V gene sequence: CDR1 MRHNA, CDR2 SNTAGT. This CDR3 is built from 14 residues. The CDR3 region is CASKASGDTGELFF. The CDR3 DNA reads as TGTGCCAGCAAGGCTAGCGGAGACACCGGGGAGCTGTTTTTT.

The sample holds many counts of this clonotype. V gene TRBV4-3 combines with J gene TRBJ1-1, with 8 positions matching TRBD1. V dropped 6 bases and J dropped 3; count of bases not matched to a gene: 6. This CDR3 is built from 14 residues. Germline V lookup: CDR1 LGHNA, CDR2 YSLEER. CDR3 amino acids: CASRLTQGDTEAFF. As DNA, the CDR3 is TGCGCCAGCAGGTTAACACAGGGGGACACTGAAGCTTTCTTT.